This passage covers 4 T cell receptor beta chains from one sample sequenced in a study of vaccination effects on CD4 cells after COVID-19 (dated by TCRdb to between 2022 and 2023). Receptor libraries were prepared by the immunoSEQ multiplex PCR assay. In TCRdb, the immuneACCESS table is reduced to in-frame sequences with V and J assigned. These tables do not hold every clone; where another copy was compared, an unresolved V gene accounts for under half, and the others remain unexplained. For this sample the table gives tens of thousands of clones, of which 70% to 75% were detected only once. The top ten constitute around 2.4% of the sample. After about 10 days of culture, CD4+ T cells were isolated with the EasySep CD4+ T cell isolation kit. Two doses of either the BNT162b2 or the mRNA-1273 mRNA SARS-CoV-2 vaccine were administered to participants. No antigen is known for these receptors. Sample: CD4+ T cells from PBMCs cultured without peptide, taken after COVID-19 vaccination. Receptors originate from a human donor who received a COVID-19 vaccine.

The rearrangement uses TRBV18 and TRBJ1-1; the match to TRBD1 covers 8 bases. Trimming took 6 bases from V and 0 from J; bases not matched to a gene: 6. The germline V gene has CDR1 KGHSH and CDR2 LQKENI. CDR3 length: 15 amino acids. This CDR3 reads CASSWTGIMNTEAFF. The CDR3 DNA reads TGTGCCAGCTCCTGGACAGGGATAATGAACACTGAAGCTTTCTTT.

The rearrangement joins TRBV5-1 to TRBJ2-5; a possible D gene is TRBD2 (6 bases). CDR1 is SGHRS and CDR2 is YFSETQ in the germline V gene. Trimming pared 7 bases from V and 1 base from J, leaving 11 bases between. The CDR3 is 13 residues long. The CDR3 reads CASFGLTQETQYF. CDR3 coding DNA: TGCGCCAGCTTTGGACTAACCCAAGAGACCCAGTACTTC.

This rearrangement joins TRBV3-1 (or the pseudogene TRBV3-2) to TRBJ2-1, with 10 bases matching TRBD2. V was clipped by 2 bases and J by 3 bases; unmatched bases: 4. The germline gives CDR1 LGHDT, CDR2 YNNKEL (reference sequence). The CDR3 extends over 16 amino acids. CDR3 sequence (DNA): TGTGCCAGCAGCCAACCTAGGACTAGCGGCTACAATGAGCAGTTCTTC. The encoded protein is CASSQPRTSGYNEQFF.

This chain joins TRBV24-1 and TRBJ2-5; D unresolved. The length of the CDR3 is 12 residues. The germline V and J ends were trimmed by 5 bases and 1 base, with 4 bases remaining between them. Germline V gene sequence: CDR1 KGHDR, CDR2 SFDVKD. The CDR3 spells CATSAGQETQYF. Here the CDR3 DNA reads TGTGCCACCAGTGCGGGCCAAGAGACCCAGTACTTC.